These T cell receptor beta chains were read from a single sample in a study of blood T cell repertoires in COVID-19. TCRdb keeps only in-frame clones here, not all; method: immunoSEQ multiplex PCR. Of hundreds of thousands of clones in the sample, around 88% were seen once. The sequenced sample was peripheral blood. The source is a woman aged 30 to 39 with COVID-19, enrolled during active disease. Both conserved end residues are part of each CDR3. A D gene is named only where the DNA matches it firmly. Size values are once, few and many counts, or a class for expanded clones, and some rows have none.

length: 16
size: NA
D: NA
V: TRBV5-5
J: TRBJ2-3
DNA: TGTGCCAGCAGCTTAGGCTTCGGGAACGGCGCAGATACGCAGTATTTT
CDR3: CASSLGFGNGADTQYF

length: 12
size: NA
D: NA
V: TRBV10-3
J: TRBJ2-5
DNA: TGTGCCATCAGTGGGTTCGGGGAGACCCAGTACTTC
CDR3: CAISGFGETQYF

length: 13
size: NA
D: NA
V: TRBV30
J: TRBJ1-1
DNA: TGTGCCTGGAGTGTACGAGGAGACACTGAAGCTTTCTTT
CDR3: CAWSVRGDTEAFF

length: 14
size: NA
D: NA
V: TRBV6-2/TRBV6-3
J: TRBJ1-2
DNA: TGTGCCAGCAGTTACACAGCAGGCCCTTATGGCTACACCTTC
CDR3: CASSYTAGPYGYTF

length: 16
size: once
D: NA
V: TRBV5-6
J: TRBJ1-6
DNA: TGTGCCAGCAGCTTGTGGTTGCGGCAGGGAAATTCACCCCTCCACTTT
CDR3: CASSLWLRQGNSPLHF

length: 16
size: NA
D: NA
V: TRBV27
J: TRBJ2-4
DNA: TGTGCCAGCAAGGTCCGGGGGACTGGAGCCAAAAACATTCAGTACTTC
CDR3: CASKVRGTGAKNIQYF

length: 16
size: NA
D: TRBD1
V: TRBV28
J: TRBJ1-6
DNA: TGTGCCAGCAGACCAAAAACCGGGACAGGGAATTCACCCCTCCACTTT
CDR3: CASRPKTGTGNSPLHF

length: 15
size: NA
D: NA
V: TRBV5-1
J: TRBJ1-1
DNA: TGCGCCAGCAGCTTAGCGGGACTCATGAACACTGAAGCTTTCTTT
CDR3: CASSLAGLMNTEAFF

length: 14
size: NA
D: NA
V: TRBV11-3
J: TRBJ1-1
DNA: TGTGCCAGCAGCTTACGGGGAGGGAACACTGAAGCTTTCTTT
CDR3: CASSLRGGNTEAFF

length: 15
size: once
D: NA
V: TRBV7-2
J: TRBJ1-3
DNA: TGTGCCAGCAGCTTAGGTTCCGGGACTGGAAACACCATATATTTT
CDR3: CASSLGSGTGNTIYF

length: 12
size: NA
D: TRBD1
V: TRBV29-1
J: TRBJ2-7
DNA: TGCAGCGTCGAGGACAGGGGCTACGAGCAGTACTTC
CDR3: CSVEDRGYEQYF

length: 14
size: few
D: NA
V: TRBV18
J: TRBJ2-7
DNA: TGTGCCAGCTCACCACCTCCCGCTAACTACGAGCAGTACTTC
CDR3: CASSPPPANYEQYF

length: 15
size: NA
D: TRBD2
V: TRBV29-1
J: TRBJ2-1
DNA: TGCAGCGTTGAATTGACTAGCGGGAGTCCCAATGAGCAGTTCTTC
CDR3: CSVELTSGSPNEQFF

length: 14
size: NA
D: TRBD2
V: TRBV6-1
J: TRBJ2-3
DNA: TGTGCCAGCTCCCGAACTAGCGGGAGCGCCACGCAGTATTTT
CDR3: CASSRTSGSATQYF

length: 15
size: NA
D: NA
V: TRBV2
J: TRBJ1-3
DNA: TGTGCCAGCAGTGAACTACGACAACCTGGAAACACCATATATTTT
CDR3: CASSELRQPGNTIYF

length: 13
size: NA
D: NA
V: TRBV28
J: TRBJ1-1
DNA: TGTGCCAGCAACGGGGGGGGCAGGACTGAAGCTTTCTTT
CDR3: CASNGGGRTEAFF

length: 11
size: NA
D: NA
V: TRBV2
J: TRBJ1-1
DNA: TGTGCCGGCAGAGGACAGCTTGAAGCTTTCTTT
CDR3: CAGRGQLEAFF

length: 16
size: NA
D: NA
V: TRBV30
J: TRBJ1-2
DNA: TGTGCCTGGAACCCCGGGTCGCTACCCGCTAACTATGGCTACACCTTC
CDR3: CAWNPGSLPANYGYTF

length: 15
size: NA
D: NA
V: TRBV23-1
J: TRBJ1-2
DNA: TGCGCCAGCAGTCAATCGTGGCAGGGGATCTGCGGCTACACCTTC
CDR3: CASSQSWQGICGYTF

length: 16
size: NA
D: TRBD2
V: TRBV6-2/TRBV6-3
J: TRBJ2-3
DNA: TGTGCCAGCAGTTACCCGGCGGGAGGGCCCGCCGATACGCAGTATTTT
CDR3: CASSYPAGGPADTQYF

length: 13
size: NA
D: NA
V: TRBV7-9
J: TRBJ2-7
DNA: TGTGCCAGCATCGAGGGAACTTCCTACGAGCAGTACTTC
CDR3: CASIEGTSYEQYF

length: 17
size: NA
D: NA
V: TRBV5-1
J: TRBJ2-2
DNA: TGCGCCAGCAGCTGGGTCGGGGGTACCCCTGGGGCCGGGGAGCTGTTTTTT
CDR3: CASSWVGGTPGAGELFF

length: 16
size: few
D: NA
V: TRBV5-1
J: TRBJ1-3
DNA: TGCGCCAGCAGCTTTGTTGGTGGTAGCTCTGGAAACACCATATATTTT
CDR3: CASSFVGGSSGNTIYF

length: 13
size: NA
D: NA
V: TRBV19
J: TRBJ2-2
DNA: TGTGCCAGTAGTATAACAGTTACCGGGGAGCTGTTTTTT
CDR3: CASSITVTGELFF

length: 19
size: NA
D: NA
V: TRBV18
J: TRBJ1-1
DNA: TGTGCCAGCTCACCATGGGTTATTTCGATGAGGGGGTCGGACACTGAAGCTTTCTTT
CDR3: CASSPWVISMRGSDTEAFF

length: 17
size: NA
D: TRBD2
V: TRBV5-1
J: TRBJ2-3
DNA: TGCGCCAGCAGCTTTAACCCTAGCGGGGGGGCGGGAGATACGCAGTATTTT
CDR3: CASSFNPSGGAGDTQYF

length: 14
size: NA
D: TRBD2
V: TRBV3-1/TRBV3-2
J: TRBJ2-7
DNA: TGTGCCAGCAGTCTTAGCGGGGGTCGGGGCGAGCAGTACTTC
CDR3: CASSLSGGRGEQYF

length: 16
size: NA
D: TRBD2
V: TRBV4-1
J: TRBJ2-5
DNA: TGCGCCAGCAGCCGCCCGGCTAGCGGGAGTCAAGAGACCCAGTACTTC
CDR3: CASSRPASGSQETQYF

length: 13
size: NA
D: NA
V: TRBV5-1
J: TRBJ1-1
DNA: TGCGCCAGCAGCGGTGAATGGACAGTTGAAGCTTTCTTT
CDR3: CASSGEWTVEAFF

length: 16
size: NA
D: TRBD1
V: TRBV4-1
J: TRBJ2-7
DNA: TGCGCCAGCAGCCACAGGGGACGGACAGGGGACGACGAGCAGTACTTC
CDR3: CASSHRGRTGDDEQYF

length: 14
size: NA
D: TRBD1
V: TRBV6-5
J: TRBJ1-2
DNA: TGTGCCAGCAGTCTATTCGACAGGGGCTATGGCTACACCTTC
CDR3: CASSLFDRGYGYTF